This T cell receptor (beta chain) was captured by sequencing in a study of identical twins. CDR1 MGHRA and CDR2 YSYEKL come from the germline V gene. V was trimmed by 0 bases and J by 11 bases, leaving 25 bases between them. The CDR3 runs to 17 residues. In TCRdb, the 5' RACE reads were re-called with MiXCR into one record per CDR3 protein. The sample lists approximately 1.8 million distinct CDR3 sequences, under 35% occurring once. The chain is built from TRBV4-1 and TRBJ2-5, with D maybe TRBD2 (6 bases). The receptor's source is a newborn girl in good health. Sequenced input: cord blood. The CDR3 DNA sequence: TGCGCCAGCAGCCAAGATCGGAGCGGGCCCTCCTACAATGAGCAGTACTTC. As protein: CASSQDRSGPSYNEQYF.